The source of this T cell receptor beta chain is a study of blood T cells in healthy people across ages. Total RNA, at least 6 micrograms per sample, was extracted from PBMCs. The CDR3 totals 16 residues. Deletions cut 0 bases from V and 5 bases from J, with 14 bases between. Germline CDR1 and CDR2: LNHNV and YYDKDF (reference sequence). For the second PCR, which ran for 7 to 11 cycles, a sample-barcoded 5' primer and a J-beta primer mix were used. MiXCR was run by TCRdb on the 5' RACE reads, yielding one entry per CDR3 protein. The data show hundreds of thousands of distinct CDR3 sequences, about 56% seen once.

The sequencing input was blood. The chain carries TRBV15 and TRBJ1-5; D may be TRBD1 (6 bases). This receptor was taken from a middle-aged man in good health. The CDR3 region is CATSRDGLQGDQPQHF. The CDR3, as DNA: TGTGCCACCAGCAGAGATGGTTTACAGGGAGATCAGCCCCAGCATTTT.